What follows is one T cell receptor beta chain and its context. The data stem from a study of resident and recirculating memory T cells in vitiligo. Sequenced by immunoSEQ multiplex PCR; TCRdb stores in-frame clones only, minus some. Of more than 35,000 clones listed, about 93% are singletons. Germline CDR1 reads GTSNPN; CDR2 reads SVGIG (reference sequence). V was clipped by 4 bases and J by 3 bases; unmatched bases: 5. CDR3 length equals 13 residues. This receptor was obtained from a male donor with vitiligo. The specimen sequenced was blood. The V gene is TRBV30, the J gene TRBJ1-1; 7 bases map to TRBD1. In nucleotides, the CDR3 is TGTGCCTGGAAGGAACAGGGGTACACTGAAGCTTTCTTT. Translated: CAWKEQGYTEAFF.